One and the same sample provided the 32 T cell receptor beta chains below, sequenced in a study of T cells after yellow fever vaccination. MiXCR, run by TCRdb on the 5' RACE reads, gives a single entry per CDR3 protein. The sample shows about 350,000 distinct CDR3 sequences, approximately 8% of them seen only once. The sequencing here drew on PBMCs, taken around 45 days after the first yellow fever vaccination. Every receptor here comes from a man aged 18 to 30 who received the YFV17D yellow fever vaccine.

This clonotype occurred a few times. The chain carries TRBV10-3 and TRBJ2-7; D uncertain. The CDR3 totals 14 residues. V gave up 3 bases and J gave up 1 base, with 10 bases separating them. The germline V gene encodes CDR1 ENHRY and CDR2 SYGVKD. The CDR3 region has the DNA TGTGCCATCAGTGAATTACACAGTTCCTACGAGCAGTACGTC. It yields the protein CAISELHSSYEQYV.

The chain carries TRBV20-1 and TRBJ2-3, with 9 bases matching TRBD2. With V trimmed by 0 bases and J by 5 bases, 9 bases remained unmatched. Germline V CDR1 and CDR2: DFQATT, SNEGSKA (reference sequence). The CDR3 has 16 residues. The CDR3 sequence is CSARDYSSGVGDTQYF. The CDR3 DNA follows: TGCAGTGCTAGAGATTATTCTAGCGGGGTGGGAGATACGCAGTATTTT.

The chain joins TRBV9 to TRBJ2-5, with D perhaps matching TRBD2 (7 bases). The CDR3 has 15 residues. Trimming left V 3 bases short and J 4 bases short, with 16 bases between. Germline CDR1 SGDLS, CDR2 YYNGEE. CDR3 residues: CASSAGDREVETQYF. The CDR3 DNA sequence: TGTGCCAGCAGCGCAGGGGACCGGGAGGTAGAGACCCAGTACTTC.

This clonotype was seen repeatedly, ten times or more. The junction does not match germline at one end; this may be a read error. The CDR3 coding sequence is TGTGCTAGCAGCTTAGGGACAGGGGGCAATGAGCAGTTCTTC. This encodes CASSLGTGGNEQFF. The chain carries TRBV7-7 and TRBJ2-1; 11 bases fit TRBD1. The CDR3 is 14 amino acids. CDR1 and CDR2 (germline): SSHAT, FNYEAQ (reference sequence).

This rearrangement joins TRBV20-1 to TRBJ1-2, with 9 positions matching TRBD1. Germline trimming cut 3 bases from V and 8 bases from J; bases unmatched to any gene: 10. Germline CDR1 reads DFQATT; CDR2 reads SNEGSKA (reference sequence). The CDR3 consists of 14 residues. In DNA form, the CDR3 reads TGCAGTGCTAGTCCCTCTAACAGGGGGCAGGGCTACACCTTC. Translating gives CSASPSNRGQGYTF.

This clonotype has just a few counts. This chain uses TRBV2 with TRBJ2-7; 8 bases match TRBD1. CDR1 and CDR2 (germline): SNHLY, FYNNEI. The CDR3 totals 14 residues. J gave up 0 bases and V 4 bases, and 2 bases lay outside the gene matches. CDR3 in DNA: TGTGCCAGCAGTGTACAGGGGGACTCCTACGAGCAGTACTTC. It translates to CASSVQGDSYEQYF.

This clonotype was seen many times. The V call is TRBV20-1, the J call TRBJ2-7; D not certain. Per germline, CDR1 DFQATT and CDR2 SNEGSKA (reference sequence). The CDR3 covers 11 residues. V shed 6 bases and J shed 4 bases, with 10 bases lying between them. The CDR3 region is CSAHRGYEQYV. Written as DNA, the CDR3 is TGCAGTGCCCACCGTGGGTACGAGCAGTACGTC.

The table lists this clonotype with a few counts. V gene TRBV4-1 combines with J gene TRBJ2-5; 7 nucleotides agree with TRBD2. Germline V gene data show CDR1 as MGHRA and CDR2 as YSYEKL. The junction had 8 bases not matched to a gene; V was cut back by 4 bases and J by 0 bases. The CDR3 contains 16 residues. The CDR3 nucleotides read TGCGCCAGCAGCCGGATCAGCGGGGTGTACCAAGAGACCCAGTACTTC. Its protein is CASSRISGVYQETQYF.

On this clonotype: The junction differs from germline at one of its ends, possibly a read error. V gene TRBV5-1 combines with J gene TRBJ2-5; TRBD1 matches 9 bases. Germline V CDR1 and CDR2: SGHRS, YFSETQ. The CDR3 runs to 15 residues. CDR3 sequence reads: CASSSPGQGQGTQYF. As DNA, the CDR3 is TGCGCCAGCAGCTCCCCGGGACAGGGACAAGGGACCCAGTACTTC.

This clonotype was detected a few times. The CDR3 protein is CASSLAFRVANEQFF. The CDR3, as DNA: TGTGCCAGCAGCTTGGCTTTTAGGGTCGCCAATGAGCAGTTCTTC. The chain couples TRBV5-6 to TRBJ2-1; D is undetermined. V shed 0 bases and J shed 6 bases, with 13 bases lying between them. The CDR3 runs 15 residues. The V gene's germline CDR1 is SGHDT and CDR2 YYEEEE.

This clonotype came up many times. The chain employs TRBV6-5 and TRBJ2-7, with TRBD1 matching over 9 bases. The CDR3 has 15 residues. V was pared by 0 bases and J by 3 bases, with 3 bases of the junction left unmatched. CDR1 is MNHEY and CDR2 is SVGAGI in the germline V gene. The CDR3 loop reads CASSYSGTGRYEQYF. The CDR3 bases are TGTGCCAGCAGTTACTCCGGGACAGGGCGCTACGAGCAGTACTTC.

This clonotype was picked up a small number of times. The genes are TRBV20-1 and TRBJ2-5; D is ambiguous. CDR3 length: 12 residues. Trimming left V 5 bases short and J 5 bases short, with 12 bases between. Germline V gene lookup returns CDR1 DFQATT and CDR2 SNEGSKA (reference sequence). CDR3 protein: CSAYPSSETQYF. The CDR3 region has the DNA TGCAGTGCTTATCCCTCTTCGGAGACCCAGTACTTC.

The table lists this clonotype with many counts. The CDR3 coding sequence is TGTGCCAGCACTCCGAACCATGACAGGGAGTCCCCCTACGAGCAGTACGTC. Amino acid sequence: CASTPNHDRESPYEQYV. This chain joins TRBV27 and TRBJ2-7; 7 nucleotides line up with TRBD1. The CDR3 has 17 amino acids. Per germline, CDR1 MNHEY and CDR2 SMNVEV (reference sequence). The V and J ends lost 7 bases and 2 bases, in that order; junction bases with no gene match: 17.

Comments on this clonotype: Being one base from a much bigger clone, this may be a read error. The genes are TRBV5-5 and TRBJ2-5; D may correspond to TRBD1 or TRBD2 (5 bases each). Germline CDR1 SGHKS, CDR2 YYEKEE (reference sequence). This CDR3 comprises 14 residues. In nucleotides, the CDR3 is TGTACCAGCAGCTTCCTAGGGGCGGGAGAGACCCAGTACTTC. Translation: CTSSFLGAGETQYF.

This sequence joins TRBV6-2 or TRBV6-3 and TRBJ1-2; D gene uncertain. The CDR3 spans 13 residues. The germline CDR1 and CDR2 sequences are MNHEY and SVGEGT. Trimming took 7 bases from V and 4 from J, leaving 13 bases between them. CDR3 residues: CASNPLIGYGYTF. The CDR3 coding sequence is TGTGCCAGCAATCCGCTTATAGGCTATGGCTACACCTTC.

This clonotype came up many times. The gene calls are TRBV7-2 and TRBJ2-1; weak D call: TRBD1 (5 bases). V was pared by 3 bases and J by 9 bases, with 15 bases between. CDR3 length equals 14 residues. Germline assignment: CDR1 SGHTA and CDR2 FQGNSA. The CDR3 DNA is TGTGCCAGCAGCTTCAGGGTTTCGGGTCCTGAGCAGTTCTTC. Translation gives CASSFRVSGPEQFF.

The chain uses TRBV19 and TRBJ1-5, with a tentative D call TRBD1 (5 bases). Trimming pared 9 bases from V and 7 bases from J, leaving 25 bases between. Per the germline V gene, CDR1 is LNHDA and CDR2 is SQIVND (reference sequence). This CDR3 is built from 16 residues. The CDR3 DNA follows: TGTGCCAGCAGACCACGCAGGTTGGGGGTTGAGCAGCCCCAGCATTTT. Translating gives CASRPRRLGVEQPQHF.

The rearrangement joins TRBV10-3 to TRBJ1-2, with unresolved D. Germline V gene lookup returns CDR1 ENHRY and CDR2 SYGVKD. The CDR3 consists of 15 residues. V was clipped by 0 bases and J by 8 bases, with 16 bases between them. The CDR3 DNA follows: TGTGCCATCAGTGAGTCAGGGCAGAGAGGAAGGGGCTACACCTTC. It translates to CAISESGQRGRGYTF.

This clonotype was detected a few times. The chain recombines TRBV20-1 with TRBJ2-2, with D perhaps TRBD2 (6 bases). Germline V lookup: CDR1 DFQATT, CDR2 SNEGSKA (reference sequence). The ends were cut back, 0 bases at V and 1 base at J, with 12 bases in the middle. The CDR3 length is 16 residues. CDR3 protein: CSARDPGLGNTGELFF. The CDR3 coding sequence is TGCAGTGCTAGAGATCCGGGACTGGGGAACACCGGGGAGCTGTTTTTT.

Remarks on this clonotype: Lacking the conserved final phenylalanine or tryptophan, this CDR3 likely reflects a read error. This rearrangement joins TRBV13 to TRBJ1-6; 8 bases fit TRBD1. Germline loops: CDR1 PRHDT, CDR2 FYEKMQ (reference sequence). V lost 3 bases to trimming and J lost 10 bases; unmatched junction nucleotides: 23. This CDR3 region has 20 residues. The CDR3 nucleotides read TGTGCCAGCAGCTTCCTAATCTCAGTCCAGGGGGCGAAAGGTTCCTCACCCCTCCACTCT. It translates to CASSFLISVQGAKGSSPLHS.

Here the CDR3 DNA reads TGTGCCAGCGAGACCTTACTCGGGGGGCAAGAGACCCAGTACTTC. As protein: CASETLLGGQETQYF. V gene TRBV6-1 combines with J gene TRBJ2-5, with 7 bases lining up with TRBD2. CDR1 and CDR2 (germline): MNHNS, SASEGT. V trimming: 8 bases; J trimming: 2 bases; junction bases outside the gene matches: 11. The CDR3 runs to 15 residues.

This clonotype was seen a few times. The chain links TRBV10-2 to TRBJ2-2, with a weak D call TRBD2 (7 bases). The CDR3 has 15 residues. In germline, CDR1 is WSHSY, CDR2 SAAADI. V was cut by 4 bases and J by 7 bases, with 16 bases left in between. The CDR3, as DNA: TGCGCCAGCAGTGCGGCGGGGGCCCTTCGCGGGGAGCTGTTTTTT. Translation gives CASSAAGALRGELFF.

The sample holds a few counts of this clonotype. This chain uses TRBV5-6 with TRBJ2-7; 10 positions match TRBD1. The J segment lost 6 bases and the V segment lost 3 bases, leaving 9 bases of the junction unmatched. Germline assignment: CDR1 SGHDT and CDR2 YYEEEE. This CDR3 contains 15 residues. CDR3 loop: CASSYGTGASREQYF. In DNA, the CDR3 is TGTGCCAGCAGCTATGGGACAGGGGCATCGCGCGAGCAGTACTTC.

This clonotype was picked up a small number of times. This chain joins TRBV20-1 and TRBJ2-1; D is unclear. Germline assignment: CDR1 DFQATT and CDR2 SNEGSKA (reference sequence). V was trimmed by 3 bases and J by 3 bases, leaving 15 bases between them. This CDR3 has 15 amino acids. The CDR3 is CSARSEARYYNEQFF. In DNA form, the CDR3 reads TGCAGTGCTAGGTCGGAAGCTAGATACTACAATGAGCAGTTCTTC.

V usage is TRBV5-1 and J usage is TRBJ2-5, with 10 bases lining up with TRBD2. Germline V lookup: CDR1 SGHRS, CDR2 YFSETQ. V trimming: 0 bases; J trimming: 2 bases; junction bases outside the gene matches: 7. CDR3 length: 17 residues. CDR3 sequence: CASSLEPIAGGQETQYF. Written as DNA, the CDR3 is TGCGCCAGCAGCTTGGAGCCAATAGCGGGGGGACAAGAGACCCAGTACTTC. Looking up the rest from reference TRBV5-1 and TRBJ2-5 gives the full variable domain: KAGVTQTPRYLIKTRGQQVTLSCSPISGHRSVSWYQQTPGQGLQFLFEYFSETQRNKGNFPGRFSGRQFSNSRSEMNVSTLELGDSALYLCASSLEPIAGGQETQYFGPGTRLLVL.

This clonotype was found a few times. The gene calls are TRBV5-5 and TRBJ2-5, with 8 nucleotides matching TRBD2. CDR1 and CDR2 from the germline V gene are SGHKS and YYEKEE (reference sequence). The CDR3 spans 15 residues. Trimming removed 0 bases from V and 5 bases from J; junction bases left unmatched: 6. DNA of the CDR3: TGTGCCAGCAGCTTGGGGTCCTCTAGCGGGGAGACCCAGTACTTC. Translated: CASSLGSSSGETQYF.

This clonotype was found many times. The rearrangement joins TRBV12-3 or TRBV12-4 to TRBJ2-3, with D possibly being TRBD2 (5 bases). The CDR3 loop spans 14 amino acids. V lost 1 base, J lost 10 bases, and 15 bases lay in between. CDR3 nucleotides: TGTGCCAGCAGTTTAGGTGGGGTCGGGGTTCCGCAGTATTTT. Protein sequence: CASSLGGVGVPQYF.

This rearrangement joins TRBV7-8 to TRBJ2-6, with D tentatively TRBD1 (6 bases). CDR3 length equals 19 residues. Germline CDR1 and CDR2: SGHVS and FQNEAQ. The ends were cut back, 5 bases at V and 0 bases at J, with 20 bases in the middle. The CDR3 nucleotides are TGTGCCAGCAGCCCAGGCCCATACAGGGTTCTCTCTGGGGCCAACGTCCTGACTTTC. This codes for CASSPGPYRVLSGANVLTF.

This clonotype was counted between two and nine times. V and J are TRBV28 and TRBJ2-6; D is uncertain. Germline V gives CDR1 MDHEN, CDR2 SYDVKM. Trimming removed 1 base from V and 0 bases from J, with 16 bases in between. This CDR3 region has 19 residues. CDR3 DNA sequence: TGTGCCAGCAGTTTATTAAGCTTGAGGATCCTCTCTGGGGCCAACGTCCTGACTTTC. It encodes CASSLLSLRILSGANVLTF.

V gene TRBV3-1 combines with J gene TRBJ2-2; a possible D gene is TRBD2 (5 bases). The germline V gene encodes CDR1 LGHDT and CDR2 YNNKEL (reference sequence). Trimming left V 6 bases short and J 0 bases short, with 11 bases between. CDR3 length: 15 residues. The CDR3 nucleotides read TGTGCCAGCAGAGCGCCACTAGCGAACACCGGGGAGCTGTTTTTT. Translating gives CASRAPLANTGELFF.

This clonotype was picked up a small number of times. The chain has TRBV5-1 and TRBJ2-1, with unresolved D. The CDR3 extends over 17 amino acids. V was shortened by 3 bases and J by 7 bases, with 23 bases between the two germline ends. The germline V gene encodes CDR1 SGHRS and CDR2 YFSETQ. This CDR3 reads CASSSYPGVKRSNEQFF. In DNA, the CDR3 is TGCGCCAGCAGCTCGTATCCCGGTGTAAAACGCTCTAATGAGCAGTTCTTC. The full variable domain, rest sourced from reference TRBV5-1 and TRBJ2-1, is KAGVTQTPRYLIKTRGQQVTLSCSPISGHRSVSWYQQTPGQGLQFLFEYFSETQRNKGNFPGRFSGRQFSNSRSEMNVSTLELGDSALYLCASSSYPGVKRSNEQFFGPGTRLTVL.

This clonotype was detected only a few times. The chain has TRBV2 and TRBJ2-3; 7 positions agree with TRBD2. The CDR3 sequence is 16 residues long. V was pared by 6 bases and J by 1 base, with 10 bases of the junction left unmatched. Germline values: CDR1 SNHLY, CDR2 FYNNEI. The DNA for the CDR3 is TGTGCCAGCAGGCGAAGCGGGGTCCTCCGCACAGATACGCAGTATTTT. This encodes CASRRSGVLRTDTQYF.